The rows below give T cell receptor beta chains drawn from one sample of a study of blood T cell repertoires in COVID-19. Repertoires were generated with immunoSEQ multiplex PCR, while TCRdb's copy carries only in-frame clones and drops some. The sample yields about 210,000 clones, approximately 88% seen once. Sequenced material: PBMCs or T cells enriched from blood (not recorded which). These receptors all stem from a man aged 18 to 29 with acute COVID-19. Both conserved end residues are part of each CDR3. Fields, in order: CDR3 length, J gene, clone size, V gene, D gene, CDR3 DNA, CDR3 protein. D genes are given only for firm matches. Expanded clones are given a class, and other clones once, few, many or no size at all.

length: 15; J: TRBJ2-5; size: -; V: TRBV20-1; D: -; DNA: TGCAGTGCTAGTCCACAGGGCCCCGACCAAGAGACCCAGTACTTC; CDR3: CSASPQGPDQETQYF
length: 16; J: TRBJ2-7; size: once; V: TRBV28; D: -; DNA: TGTGCCAGCGCGTCCCCGGGAGACAGAAACACCTACGAGCAGTACTTC; CDR3: CASASPGDRNTYEQYF
length: 15; J: TRBJ2-1; size: many; V: TRBV18; D: TRBD2; DNA: TGTGCCAGCTCCTCCGAGGCGGGAGGGCGGAATGAGCAGTTCTTC; CDR3: CASSSEAGGRNEQFF
length: 15; J: TRBJ1-6; size: -; V: TRBV7-2; D: -; DNA: TGTGCCAGCAGTGAAGACGGGGTTAGAGGGTCACCCCTCCACTTT; CDR3: CASSEDGVRGSPLHF
length: 16; J: TRBJ2-2; size: -; V: TRBV11-3; D: TRBD1; DNA: TGTGCCAGCAGCTTTGGGACAGGGGGTTGGACCGGGGAGCTGTTTTTT; CDR3: CASSFGTGGWTGELFF
length: 18; J: TRBJ2-1; size: once; V: TRBV2; D: -; DNA: TGTGCCAGCAGTGACCTTGGATACGGCAGGGGTATCGGCAATGAGCAGTTCTTC; CDR3: CASSDLGYGRGIGNEQFF
length: 16; J: TRBJ2-2; size: -; V: TRBV5-5; D: -; DNA: TGTGCCAGCAGCCTCCTGACGGACAGGAACACCGGGGAGCTGTTTTTT; CDR3: CASSLLTDRNTGELFF
length: 15; J: TRBJ2-1; size: -; V: TRBV14; D: -; DNA: TGTGCCAGCAGCCGACAGGCTCTTCTCGGGTATGAGCAGTTCTTC; CDR3: CASSRQALLGYEQFF
length: 13; J: TRBJ1-1; size: -; V: TRBV6-5; D: -; DNA: TGTGCCACCTCGGGAACAGGGACCACTGAAGCTTTCTTT; CDR3: CATSGTGTTEAFF
length: 16; J: TRBJ1-4; size: -; V: TRBV7-9; D: -; DNA: TGTGCCAGCAGCTTAAAAACAGGCCCGGGTGGTGAAAAACTGTTTTTT; CDR3: CASSLKTGPGGEKLFF
length: 14; J: TRBJ2-1; size: -; V: TRBV4-1; D: -; DNA: TGCGCCAGCAGCCAAGTTGCCGGAGGGAATGAGCAGTTCTTC; CDR3: CASSQVAGGNEQFF
length: 16; J: TRBJ2-1; size: -; V: TRBV3-1/TRBV3-2; D: TRBD2; DNA: TGTGCCAGCAGTTATGGACTAGCGGGAGGGCCAGATGAGCAGTTCTTC; CDR3: CASSYGLAGGPDEQFF
length: 14; J: TRBJ2-1; size: -; V: TRBV19; D: TRBD1; DNA: TGTGCCAGTAGTATAATGGGACAGAGCAATGAGCAGTTCTTC; CDR3: CASSIMGQSNEQFF
length: 20; J: TRBJ2-7; size: -; V: TRBV5-1; D: -; DNA: TGCGCCAGCAGCTTGGGGGGGCTGGGGAACGAAGCCCTAAATGCCTACGAGCAGTACTTC; CDR3: CASSLGGLGNEALNAYEQYF
length: 17; J: TRBJ1-2; size: -; V: TRBV28; D: -; DNA: TGTGCCAGCAGTTTTGTTGGACTTCTTCGTACCTTCTATGGCTACACCTTC; CDR3: CASSFVGLLRTFYGYTF
length: 13; J: TRBJ1-2; size: -; V: TRBV11-2; D: TRBD1; DNA: TGTGCCAGCAGCAAGACAGGGCACTATGGCTACACCTTC; CDR3: CASSKTGHYGYTF
length: 15; J: TRBJ2-1; size: -; V: TRBV6-5; D: -; DNA: TGTGCCAGCAGTCCTATACGGACAGATTACAATGAGCAGTTCTTC; CDR3: CASSPIRTDYNEQFF
length: 14; J: TRBJ2-7; size: -; V: TRBV25-1; D: TRBD1; DNA: TGTGCCAGCAGTGGACAGGGTAAGGCTTACGAGCAGTACTTC; CDR3: CASSGQGKAYEQYF
length: 11; J: TRBJ1-1; size: once; V: TRBV20-1; D: -; DNA: TGCAGTGCCAGGCTGAACACTGAAGCTTTCTTT; CDR3: CSARLNTEAFF
length: 15; J: TRBJ1-2; size: -; V: TRBV18; D: -; DNA: TGTGCCAGCTCACCACCTACAGGGAAGGGATATGGCTACACCTTC; CDR3: CASSPPTGKGYGYTF
length: 20; J: TRBJ2-7; size: -; V: TRBV9; D: -; DNA: TGTGCCAGCAGCGCATACAGGGGAAAACTACTAGCGGTTAAGTCCTACGAGCAGTACTTC; CDR3: CASSAYRGKLLAVKSYEQYF
length: 13; J: TRBJ2-2; size: -; V: TRBV7-2; D: -; DNA: TGTGCCAGCAGCGGGCCGAACACCGGGGAGCTGTTTTTT; CDR3: CASSGPNTGELFF
length: 16; J: TRBJ2-1; size: -; V: TRBV30; D: TRBD2; DNA: TGTGCCTGGAGTGACGGACTAGCGGGAGAGTACAATGAGCAGTTCTTC; CDR3: CAWSDGLAGEYNEQFF
length: 13; J: TRBJ1-5; size: -; V: TRBV6-6; D: TRBD1; DNA: TGTGCCAGCAGCGACAGGGCCAATCAGCCCCAGCATTTT; CDR3: CASSDRANQPQHF
length: 14; J: TRBJ2-5; size: -; V: TRBV9; D: -; DNA: TGTGCCAGCAGCCTCGTTCCGGACCAAGAGACCCAGTACTTC; CDR3: CASSLVPDQETQYF
length: 15; J: TRBJ2-1; size: -; V: TRBV5-8; D: TRBD2; DNA: TGTGCCAGCAGCTTTAGCGGGAGCCCTACCAATGAGCAGTTCTTC; CDR3: CASSFSGSPTNEQFF
length: 14; J: TRBJ1-5; size: -; V: TRBV6-1; D: -; DNA: TGTGCCAGCAGCGAAGGGGCAGTTGGCGAGCCCCAGCATTTT; CDR3: CASSEGAVGEPQHF
length: 14; J: TRBJ2-7; size: -; V: TRBV9; D: TRBD2; DNA: TGTGCCAGCAGCGTAGGGGGAGGGGACTACGAGCAGTACTTC; CDR3: CASSVGGGDYEQYF
length: 15; J: TRBJ2-1; size: -; V: TRBV5-5; D: -; DNA: TGTGCCAGCAGCTTGGGTCTATTCCTATACAATGAGCAGTTCTTC; CDR3: CASSLGLFLYNEQFF
length: 14; J: TRBJ2-3; size: -; V: TRBV10-1; D: -; DNA: TGCGCCAGCAGTTCCGACAGGCTGGGAGATACGCAGTATTTT; CDR3: CASSSDRLGDTQYF
length: 14; J: TRBJ1-5; size: few; V: TRBV6-1; D: -; DNA: TGTGCCAGCAGTGAAGGGTCAGGCCGGCAGCCCCAGCATTTT; CDR3: CASSEGSGRQPQHF
length: 15; J: TRBJ1-3; size: -; V: TRBV28; D: -; DNA: TGTGCCAGCAAATTCACAAGGACTTCTGGAAACACCATATATTTT; CDR3: CASKFTRTSGNTIYF
length: 15; J: TRBJ1-2; size: -; V: TRBV18; D: TRBD1; DNA: TGTGCCAGCTCACCACCGGGACAGGGGGCATGGGGCTACACCTTC; CDR3: CASSPPGQGAWGYTF
length: 15; J: TRBJ1-1; size: -; V: TRBV10-1; D: -; DNA: TGCGCCAGCAGTGAGAACCGACGGGAGAACACTGAAGCTTTCTTT; CDR3: CASSENRRENTEAFF
length: 18; J: TRBJ2-5; size: -; V: TRBV25-1; D: -; DNA: TGTGCCAGCAGTGACGCCCAAGCCTACAGGAGTGACCAAGAGACCCAGTACTTC; CDR3: CASSDAQAYRSDQETQYF
length: 15; J: TRBJ1-5; size: -; V: TRBV5-1; D: -; DNA: TGCGCCAGCAGCTTGCAGGGCCATAGCAATCAGCCCCAGCATTTT; CDR3: CASSLQGHSNQPQHF
length: 18; J: TRBJ2-1; size: -; V: TRBV14; D: -; DNA: TGTGCCAGCAGCCAAGATCGGGGGACTCTGAGGAGCCCCAATGAGCAGTTCTTC; CDR3: CASSQDRGTLRSPNEQFF
length: 16; J: TRBJ2-5; size: -; V: TRBV3-1/TRBV3-2; D: TRBD2; DNA: TGTGCCAGCAGCCAGGAAACGGGACTAACATATGGGACCCAGTACTTC; CDR3: CASSQETGLTYGTQYF
length: 17; J: TRBJ1-5; size: few; V: TRBV6-6; D: -; DNA: TGTGCCAGCAGTCGAGGCCCGACAGGCCATAGCAATCAGCCCCAGCATTTT; CDR3: CASSRGPTGHSNQPQHF
length: 17; J: TRBJ2-7; size: -; V: TRBV14; D: TRBD2; DNA: TGTGCCAGCAGCCAAGATCGGCGACTAGCGGGCGCCTACGAGCAGTACTTC; CDR3: CASSQDRRLAGAYEQYF
length: 15; J: TRBJ2-3; size: -; V: TRBV4-3; D: -; DNA: TGCGCCAGCAGCCAAGATTTTAGGGGGTTAAATACGCAGTATTTT; CDR3: CASSQDFRGLNTQYF
length: 16; J: TRBJ2-5; size: -; V: TRBV5-5; D: TRBD2; DNA: TGTGCCAGCAGCCCGGGTAGGCTAGCGGGATCGGAGACCCAGTACTTC; CDR3: CASSPGRLAGSETQYF
length: 15; J: TRBJ2-3; size: -; V: TRBV19; D: TRBD2; DNA: TGTGCCAGTAGCGATCTAGCGGGAGCCACAGATACGCAGTATTTT; CDR3: CASSDLAGATDTQYF
length: 13; J: TRBJ1-5; size: -; V: TRBV7-2; D: -; DNA: TGTGCCAGCAGCAGACAGAGCAATCAGCCCCAGCATTTT; CDR3: CASSRQSNQPQHF
length: 16; J: TRBJ2-7; size: -; V: TRBV7-9; D: TRBD1; DNA: TGTGCCAGCAGCTTTACATCAGGACAGGGGGCCTACGAGCAGTACTTC; CDR3: CASSFTSGQGAYEQYF
length: 15; J: TRBJ2-3; size: -; V: TRBV11-2; D: -; DNA: TGTGCCAGCAGCCCCGAGACAGGAAACACAGATACGCAGTATTTT; CDR3: CASSPETGNTDTQYF
length: 13; J: TRBJ1-4; size: -; V: TRBV28; D: TRBD1; DNA: TGTGCCTCCTCAGGGACAGAACACGAAAAACTGTTTTTT; CDR3: CASSGTEHEKLFF
length: 16; J: TRBJ2-6; size: -; V: TRBV27; D: TRBD1; DNA: TGTGCCAGCAGCCCGGACAGGTCCCCTGGGGCCAACGTCCTGACTTTC; CDR3: CASSPDRSPGANVLTF
length: 11; J: TRBJ1-4; size: -; V: TRBV20-1; D: -; DNA: TGCAGTGCTAACGGGGGGGAAAAACTGTTTTTT; CDR3: CSANGGEKLFF
length: 13; J: TRBJ1-2; size: -; V: TRBV12-3/TRBV12-4; D: -; DNA: TGTGCCACCTGGGAGGGGCTAGACTATGGCTACACCTTC; CDR3: CATWEGLDYGYTF
length: 16; J: TRBJ2-3; size: -; V: TRBV9; D: TRBD2; DNA: TGTGCCAGCAGCGACGAGCGGGAGTGGGGCACAGATACGCAGTATTTT; CDR3: CASSDEREWGTDTQYF
length: 11; J: TRBJ2-7; size: -; V: TRBV6-5; D: -; DNA: TGTGCCAGCAGTTTACTCTACGAGCAGTACTTC; CDR3: CASSLLYEQYF
length: 15; J: TRBJ1-2; size: -; V: TRBV27; D: -; DNA: TGTGCCAGCAGTTTGGTGTCAGGGATAACGGATGGCTACACCTTC; CDR3: CASSLVSGITDGYTF
length: 15; J: TRBJ2-7; size: many; V: TRBV2; D: TRBD1; DNA: TGTGCCAGCAGGGTTGGGGTGGGACAGTACTACGAGCAGTACTTC; CDR3: CASRVGVGQYYEQYF
length: 12; J: TRBJ1-2; size: -; V: TRBV30; D: -; DNA: TGTGCCTGGACCGGGGAAGACTATGGCTACACCTTC; CDR3: CAWTGEDYGYTF